These 27 T cell receptor beta chains were all obtained from the same sample, sequenced in a study of regulatory dendritic cells for organ transplantation. Clones were read by immunoSEQ multiplex PCR, and TCRdb kept only the in-frame ones, dropping some. This sample has over 20,000 clones, with about 70% found just once. The sequencing sample was made of memory CD4+ T cells from blood. Regarding subset: CD45RO+ memory T cells. The receptors shown here come from a human donor in good health.

This rearrangement joins TRBV5-1 to TRBJ2-5; 10 nucleotides align to TRBD1. Germline CDR1 SGHRS, CDR2 YFSETQ. V shed 4 bases and J 5 bases; nucleotides not matched to a gene: 5. The length of the CDR3 is 14 residues. CDR3 in amino acids: CASSPTGGEETQYF. The CDR3 nucleotides are TGCGCCAGCAGCCCGACAGGGGGCGAGGAGACCCAGTACTTC.

V and J are TRBV11-2 and TRBJ2-7; 9 bases are a match to TRBD1. This CDR3 region has 15 residues. V was clipped by 5 bases and J by 3 bases; unmatched bases: 8. From germline, CDR1 is SGHAT and CDR2 FQNNGV. CDR3 DNA sequence: TGTGCCAGCAGCGTAGCCGGGACAGGGAACTACGAGCAGTACTTC. It translates to CASSVAGTGNYEQYF.

This chain links TRBV21-1 with TRBJ2-7; TRBD1 is taken as the D call from the table, unchecked against the DNA. TRBV21-1 is shown as a pseudogene. The CDR3 runs to 14 residues. Here the CDR3 reads CASSNPRDSYEQYF. The CDR3 coding sequence is TGTGCCAGCAGCAACCCCCGGGACAGCTACGAGCAGTACTTC.

The chain's CDR3 is CASVGTVVYTEAFF. CDR3 DNA: TGTGCTAGTGTCGGGACAGTTGTTTACACTGAAGCTTTCTTT. The chain has TRBV12-5 and TRBJ1-1, with TRBD1 matching over 7 bases. V lost 7 bases to trimming and J lost 3 bases; unmatched junction nucleotides: 8. The CDR3 is 14 residues long. The germline CDR1 and CDR2 sequences are LGHNT and FRNRAP.

The V call is TRBV7-2, the J call TRBJ2-5; 8 bases agree with TRBD2. Germline V lookup: CDR1 SGHTA, CDR2 FQGNSA. V lost 0 bases, J lost 5 bases, and 8 bases stayed unmatched. The CDR3 sequence is 16 residues long. CDR3 amino acids: CASSLAAGGLGETQYF. The DNA for the CDR3 is TGTGCCAGCAGCTTAGCCGCGGGGGGTCTTGGGGAGACCCAGTACTTC.

This sequence joins TRBV2 and TRBJ1-4; the match to TRBD1 covers 9 bases. V shed 8 bases and J 8 bases; nucleotides not matched to a gene: 6. This CDR3 has 13 amino acids. CDR1 SNHLY and CDR2 FYNNEI come from the germline V gene. The CDR3, as DNA: TGTGCCAGCGGCGGGACAGGGATGGAAAAACTGTTTTTT. Amino acids: CASGGTGMEKLFF.

This clone was observed once. The rearrangement uses TRBV29-1 and TRBJ1-2, with TRBD1 as a possible D gene (6 bases). The ends were cut back, 2 bases at V and 7 bases at J, with 8 bases in the middle. Germline V gives CDR1 SQVTM, CDR2 ANQGSEA. The length of the CDR3 is 11 residues. CDR3 residues: CSVEWGLGYTF. CDR3 in DNA: TGCAGCGTTGAATGGGGGCTTGGCTACACCTTC.

A single count supports this clone. The chain recombines TRBV11-2 with TRBJ2-7; 12 bases are shared with TRBD1. Germline V CDR1 and CDR2: SGHAT, FQNNGV. The CDR3 extends over 17 amino acids. V lost 8 bases and J lost 6; bases outside the gene matches: 17. The CDR3 sequence is CASRQGGWDRGRGEQYF. The CDR3 coding sequence is TGTGCCAGCCGTCAGGGTGGCTGGGACAGGGGGCGGGGCGAGCAGTACTTC.

This clone was observed a single time. V and J are TRBV27 and TRBJ1-1, with TRBD1 matching over 9 bases. Germline CDR1 and CDR2: MNHEY and SMNVEV (reference sequence). With 6 bases clipped from V and 11 bases from J, the junction kept 7 bases outside the gene matches. This CDR3 is built from 12 residues. As DNA, the CDR3 is TGTGCCAGCAGGGGACAGGGACCGATGGCTTTCTTT. Its translation: CASRGQGPMAFF.

This sequence joins TRBV4-1 and TRBJ1-4; 8 bases agree with TRBD1. The CDR3 extends over 15 amino acids. Germline V gives CDR1 MGHRA, CDR2 YSYEKL. With 6 bases clipped from V and 12 bases from J, the junction kept 15 bases outside the gene matches. In DNA form, the CDR3 reads TGCGCCAGCAGGCAACCGGGACAGGTGGTGCGTCAACTGTTTTTT. Translated: CASRQPGQVVRQLFF.

The V gene is TRBV5-1, the J gene TRBJ2-5; 8 bases are shared with TRBD1. The germline gives CDR1 SGHRS, CDR2 YFSETQ. V lost 4 bases to trimming and J lost 4 bases; unmatched junction nucleotides: 6. This CDR3 has 14 residues. CDR3 coding DNA: TGCGCCAGCAGCGCCGGACAGGGAAGAGAGACCCAGTACTTC. It translates to CASSAGQGRETQYF.

The chain recombines TRBV2 with TRBJ2-5; TRBD1 is a possible D gene (5 bases). Trimming pared 4 bases from V and 5 bases from J, leaving 11 bases between. The CDR3 length is 13 residues. The V gene's germline CDR1 is SNHLY and CDR2 FYNNEI. This CDR3 is CASSVQGTETQYF. Written as DNA, the CDR3 is TGTGCCAGCAGTGTTCAGGGTACGGAGACCCAGTACTTC. Combining the CDR3 with reference TRBV2 and TRBJ2-5 gives the whole variable domain EPEVTQTPSHQVTQMGQEVILRCVPISNHLYFYWYRQILGQKVEFLVSFYNNEISEKSEIFDDQFSVERPDGSNFTLKIRSTKLEDSAMYFCASSVQGTETQYFGPGTRLLVL.

The V and J genes are TRBV5-5 and TRBJ2-1; D not certain. The ends were cut back, 2 bases at V and 1 base at J, with 10 bases in the middle. The CDR3 is made up of 15 amino acids. Germline values: CDR1 SGHKS, CDR2 YYEKEE (reference sequence). The CDR3 nucleotides are TGTGCCAGCAGCTTTTACGCTGAGTCCTACAATGAGCAGTTCTTC. Encoded protein: CASSFYAESYNEQFF.

The chain carries TRBV6-1 and TRBJ2-5; TRBD1 agrees at 7 bases. The germline CDR1 and CDR2 sequences are MNHNS and SASEGT. Trimming took 6 bases from V and 5 from J; bases not matched to a gene: 9. The CDR3 consists of 14 residues. The CDR3 region has the DNA TGTGCCAGCAGCGCGACAGGGATAGGGGAGACCCAGTACTTC. As protein: CASSATGIGETQYF.

The V call is TRBV11-2, the J call TRBJ1-1; no definite D call. This CDR3 region has 13 residues. Looked up from germline, CDR1 is SGHAT and CDR2 is FQNNGV. V shed 6 bases and J shed 1 base, with 9 bases lying between them. This CDR3 reads CASSSTQNTEAFF. For the CDR3, the DNA is TGTGCCAGCAGTTCGACACAGAACACTGAAGCTTTCTTT.

This chain uses TRBV5-1 with TRBJ2-2, with 8 nucleotides matching TRBD1. V was clipped by 4 bases and J by 2 bases; unmatched bases: 7. The V gene's germline CDR1 is SGHRS and CDR2 YFSETQ. The CDR3 has 16 amino acids. The CDR3 DNA sequence: TGCGCCAGCAGCCTGTGGACAGGGAGAAACACCGGGGAGCTGTTTTTT. Protein product: CASSLWTGRNTGELFF.

This chain connects TRBV27 to TRBJ1-6; 9 positions agree with TRBD1. CDR3 size: 15 residues. The ends lost 6 bases at V and 6 bases at J; junction bases unmatched: 6. Germline loops: CDR1 MNHEY, CDR2 SMNVEV (reference sequence). The CDR3 region has the DNA TGTGCCAGCAGGTCCGGGACAGGGCGTAATTCACCCCTCCACTTT. It yields the protein CASRSGTGRNSPLHF.

The chain uses TRBV5-4 and TRBJ2-5; 10 bases line up with TRBD2. The CDR3 spans 15 residues. The junction had 6 bases not matched to a gene; V was cut back by 2 bases and J by 5 bases. Per germline, CDR1 SGHNT and CDR2 YYREEE (reference sequence). Here the CDR3 DNA reads TGTGCCAGCAGCTTTCCTAGCGGGGGTGGGGAGACCCAGTACTTC. Its protein is CASSFPSGGGETQYF.

This clone has more than one count but fewer than ten. The V gene is TRBV11-3, the J gene TRBJ2-2, with D unresolved. The CDR3 has 13 amino acids. Between the trimmed V and J ends, which lost 1 base and 6 bases, there was a span of 6 bases. Germline lookup yields CDR1 SGHNT and CDR2 YENEEA. The DNA for the CDR3 is TGTGCCAGCAGCTTAGTAAAGCCCGGGGAGCTGTTTTTT. Its protein product is CASSLVKPGELFF. The entire variable domain, with the rest obtained from reference TRBV11-3 and TRBJ2-2, is as follows: EAGVVQSPRYKIIEKKQPVAFWCNPISGHNTLYWYLQNLGQGPELLIRYENEEAVDDSQLPKDRFSAERLKGVDSTLKIQPAELGDSAVYLCASSLVKPGELFFGEGSRLTVL.

The J gene is TRBJ1-1, the V gene TRBV4-1; no clear D gene. The length of the CDR3 is 15 residues. Per germline, CDR1 MGHRA and CDR2 YSYEKL. V lost 4 bases and J lost 2, with 14 bases in between. CDR3 DNA: TGCGCCAGCAGCCTTGGTGGAGTCTTTAACACTGAAGCTTTCTTT. It encodes CASSLGGVFNTEAFF.

Concerning this clone: This specimen includes other DNA sequences encoding the same CDR3. This chain joins TRBV4-1 and TRBJ1-5, with D unresolved. Trimming took off 0 bases at V and 2 bases at J, with 11 bases between the two ends. The CDR3 contains 16 residues. In germline, CDR1 is MGHRA, CDR2 YSYEKL. The CDR3 loop is CASSQDGGIGNQPQHF. The CDR3 DNA reads as TGCGCCAGCAGCCAAGATGGAGGGATTGGCAATCAGCCCCAGCATTTT.

This clone was seen once. The gene calls are TRBV4-2 and TRBJ2-3; TRBD2 agrees at 11 bases. V gave up 0 bases and J gave up 4 bases; unmatched junction bases: 6. The CDR3 consists of 17 residues. CDR1 is LGHNA, CDR2 YNFKEQ, per germline. This CDR3 is CASSQEVSGGAADTQYF. CDR3 coding DNA: TGTGCCAGCAGCCAAGAAGTTAGCGGGGGGGCGGCAGATACGCAGTATTTT.

CDR3 amino acids: CASTWARGVGDTQYF. CDR3 DNA: TGTGCCAGCACGTGGGCGCGGGGGGTCGGAGATACGCAGTATTTT. The V call is TRBV5-6, the J call TRBJ2-3, with TRBD2 identical over 8 bases. CDR1 and CDR2 from the germline V gene are SGHDT and YYEEEE. Germline trimming cut 6 bases from V and 5 bases from J; bases unmatched to any gene: 11. The CDR3 is made up of 15 amino acids.

The J gene is TRBJ2-2, the V gene TRBV7-3; the match to TRBD2 covers 9 bases. The CDR3 runs to 15 residues. Germline V lookup: CDR1 SGHTA, CDR2 FQGTGA. The V and J ends lost 5 bases and 6 bases, in that order; junction bases with no gene match: 7. The CDR3 nucleotides read TGTGCCAGCAGCCCGGGACTAGCTGGGGCCGGGGAGCTGTTTTTT. This sequence encodes CASSPGLAGAGELFF.

The V call is TRBV6-6, the J call TRBJ1-1; D is unresolved. The V end was cut by 6 bases, the J end by 5 bases, with 7 bases between. CDR1 and CDR2 (germline): MNHNY, SVGAGI (reference sequence). CDR3 length equals 11 residues. CDR3 sequence reads: CASSEGTEAFF. The CDR3 bases are TGTGCCAGCAGCGAGGGAACTGAAGCTTTCTTT.

CDR3 DNA: TGTGCCAGCTCATCCCGGGACTCCCAGCAGTACTTC. Encoded protein: CASSSRDSQQYF. This sequence joins TRBV18 and TRBJ2-7; a possible D gene is TRBD2 (6 bases). The CDR3 consists of 12 residues. V lost 5 bases to trimming and J lost 8 bases, with 13 bases between them. Germline CDR1 KGHSH, CDR2 LQKENI.

This clone was seen once. This chain uses TRBV21-1 with TRBJ1-1; TRBD1 reflects the table's D call only, with no check against the DNA. TRBV21-1 is flagged as a pseudogene. CDR3 size: 15 residues. CDR3 DNA sequence: TGTGCCAGCAGAAAACGGGGACAGAAGGTCCCTGAAGCTTTCTTT. As protein: CASRKRGQKVPEAFF.